This TCR beta chain is drawn from a study of chemoradiotherapy in HPV16-positive cancers. Study outcomes and limitations: HPV-responsive T-cell expansion during chemoradiotherapy was linked to improved recurrence-free survival in HPV16-positive patients. During treatment, candidate HPV-specific clones and E7-related motifs expanded in tumor.

With regard to this clone: Antigen: not known.

Repertoires were generated with immunoSEQ multiplex PCR, while TCRdb's copy carries only in-frame clones and drops some. The table includes roughly 1,800 clones, about 84% detected once. Germline lookup yields CDR1 LNHDA and CDR2 SQIVND (reference sequence). V gave up 7 bases and J gave up 10 bases, with 11 bases separating them. The CDR3 totals 11 residues. This specimen consisted of tumor tissue, obtained from a patient who underwent chemoradiotherapy. The clonotype comes from a human donor with HPV-associated anogenital cancer. The J gene is TRBJ2-1, the V gene TRBV19; D possibly corresponds to TRBD1 (5 bases). CDR3 residues: CASKARGEQFF. The CDR3 region has the DNA TGTGCCAGTAAGGCAAGGGGCGAGCAGTTCTTC.